This T cell receptor (beta chain) is from a study of T cells in Graves' hyperthyroidism and ophthalmopathy. The investigators amplified TCR beta CDR3 regions from RNA transcripts. Primed by the HTBI set, a first-round RT-PCR was run on the TCR CDR3. In TCRdb, the multiplex PCR reads were re-called with MiXCR into one record per CDR3 protein. The sample consists of hundreds of thousands of distinct CDR3 sequences, about 14% of them appearing once. In the ophthalmopathy cohort, Clinical Activity Score was at least 3, NOSPECS grade at least 4, and duration under 3 months. PBMCs were obtained from under 13 ml fresh peripheral blood. V lost 3 bases to trimming and J lost 5 bases, with 9 bases between them. Germline values: CDR1 SGHRS, CDR2 YFSETQ. The CDR3 has 13 amino acids. This clonotype was recorded at least ten times. Its antigen is unknown. General study results and limits: Most thyroid-expanded clonotypes above 0.001 were also found in blood.

The chain employs TRBV5-1 and TRBJ2-1; possible D gene TRBD1, 5 bases. The sequenced material came from blood. This TCR derives from a man aged 45-65 years with Graves' ophthalmopathy. This CDR3 is CASSWGTNNEQFF. The CDR3, as DNA: TGCGCCAGCAGCTGGGGCACGAACAATGAGCAGTTCTTC.